This paragraph reports one T cell receptor beta chain. Random hexamers served to reverse transcribe about 0.5 to 1 ug RNA. One entry per CDR3 protein results from TCRdb running MiXCR on the immunoSEQ multiplex PCR reads. The sample shows about 160,000 distinct CDR3 sequences, approximately 93% of them seen only once. The CDR3 has 14 amino acids. The V and J ends lost 6 bases and 5 bases respectively, with 20 bases between them. Germline CDR1 and CDR2: DFQATT and SNEGSKA (reference sequence). The data were obtained in a study of CD8 T cells in Susac syndrome. Specimen: CD4+ T cells from PBMCs. The rearrangement links TRBV20-1 to TRBJ2-7; the D gene is possibly TRBD2 (6 bases). This TCR came from a human donor with multiple sclerosis. Here the CDR3 reads CSASTGTRGHEQYF. The CDR3 DNA is TGCAGTGCCTCAACCGGGACTCGAGGTCACGAGCAGTACTTC.